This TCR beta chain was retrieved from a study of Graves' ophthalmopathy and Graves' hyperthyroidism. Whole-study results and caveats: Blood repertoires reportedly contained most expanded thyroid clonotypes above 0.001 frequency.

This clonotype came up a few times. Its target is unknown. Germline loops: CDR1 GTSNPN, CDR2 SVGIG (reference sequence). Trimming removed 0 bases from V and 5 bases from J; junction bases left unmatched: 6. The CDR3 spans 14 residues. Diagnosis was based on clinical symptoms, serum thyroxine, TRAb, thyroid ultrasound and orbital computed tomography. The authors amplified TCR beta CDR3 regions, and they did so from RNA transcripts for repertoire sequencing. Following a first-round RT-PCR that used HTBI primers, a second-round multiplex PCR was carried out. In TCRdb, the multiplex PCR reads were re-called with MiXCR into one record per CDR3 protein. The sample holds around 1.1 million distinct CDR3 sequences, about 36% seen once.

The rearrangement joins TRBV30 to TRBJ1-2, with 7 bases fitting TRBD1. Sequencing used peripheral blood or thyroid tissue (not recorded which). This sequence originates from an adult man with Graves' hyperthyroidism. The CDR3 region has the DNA TGTGCCTGGAGTGTGGGACAGTTGGGGTATGGCTACACCTTC. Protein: CAWSVGQLGYGYTF. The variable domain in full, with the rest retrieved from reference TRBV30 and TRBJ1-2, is SQTIHQWPATLVQPVGSPLSLECTVEGTSNPNLYWYRQAAGRGLQLLFYSVGIGQISSEVPQNLSASRPQDRQFILSSKKLLLSDSGFYLCAWSVGQLGYGYTFGSGTRLTVV.